Below are 21 T cell receptor beta chains sequenced from a single sample in a study of post-analysis software for immune sequencing data. The TCR beta cDNA libraries carried unique molecular identifiers. TCRdb re-derived calls from the PCR reads in MiXCR, one entry per CDR3 protein. Altogether a few hundred thousand distinct CDR3 sequences are present, about 40% being singletons, with the ten largest covering around 4.7%. Whole-study findings and limits: TRBV5-6, TRBV5-1 and TRBV20-1 belonged to a set of roughly five TRBV segments that were more frequent in patients than controls.

Their antigen targets remain unknown. What was sequenced was blood. The receptor set was obtained from a girl aged 10 to 17 with multiple sclerosis.

As regards this clonotype: A single base separates this from a much larger clone, so it may be a read error. The chain carries TRBV28 and TRBJ2-5; TRBD1 agrees at 7 bases. CDR1 is MDHEN, CDR2 SYDVKM, per germline. The CDR3 covers 16 residues. V shed 4 bases, J shed 11 bases, and the junction held 19 bases outside the gene matches. In DNA, the CDR3 is TGTGCCAGCAGTTGGATGTGGGGCAGTCAGGGGGATGAGCAGTACTTC. Residues: CASSWMWGSQGDEQYF.

In regard to this clonotype: This clone may be a read error of a much larger clone one base away. This sequence joins TRBV7-8 and TRBJ1-2; 8 bases line up with TRBD1. The V segment lost 3 bases and the J segment 6 bases; nucleotides outside the gene matches: 3. The CDR3 totals 13 residues. From germline, CDR1 is SGHVS and CDR2 FQNEAQ. CDR3: CASSFQGADGYTF. CDR3 nucleotide sequence: TGTGCCAGCAGCTTCCAGGGGGCAGATGGCTACACCTTC.

Note on this clonotype: A much bigger clone sits one base away, suggesting this may be a read error. The genes are TRBV12-3 or TRBV12-4 and TRBJ2-1, with TRBD2 as a possible D gene (5 bases). The CDR3 is made up of 15 amino acids. CDR3 nucleotide sequence: TGTGCCGGCAGTTTAGCGCTCTCGGGGTTGGATGAGCAGTTCTTC. Its translation is CAGSLALSGLDEQFF.

This clonotype has just one count. The chain uses TRBV15 and TRBJ2-5, with D perhaps given as TRBD1 or TRBD2 (5 bases each). V was shortened by 0 bases and J by 2 bases, with 10 bases between the two germline ends. The CDR3 has 15 residues. The germline CDR1 and CDR2 sequences are LNHNV and YYDKDF (reference sequence). In DNA form, the CDR3 reads TGTGCCACCAGCAGAGATCTGGGACGGCAAGAGACCCAGTACTTC. Amino acid sequence: CATSRDLGRQETQYF.

This clonotype was recorded many times. J is TRBJ2-3 and V is TRBV5-1, with 7 bases matching TRBD2. J gave up 2 bases and V 0 bases, and 6 bases lay outside the gene matches. The CDR3 consists of 16 residues. The germline CDR1 and CDR2 sequences are SGHRS and YFSETQ. The CDR3 DNA reads TGCGCCAGCAGCTTGGGTGACGGGAGGCCCACAGATACGCAGTATTTT. It encodes CASSLGDGRPTDTQYF.

This clonotype was seen a few times. V and J are TRBV3-1 and TRBJ1-1, with a weak D call TRBD1 (5 bases). This CDR3 region has 14 residues. Germline V gene data show CDR1 as LGHDT and CDR2 as YNNKEL (reference sequence). With 0 bases removed from V and 5 bases from J, the gap between germline ends came to 10 bases. This chain's CDR3 is CASSQELPGTEAFF. The CDR3 DNA follows: TGTGCCAGCAGCCAAGAACTGCCAGGGACTGAAGCTTTCTTT.

Remarks on this clonotype: A clone one base away is much larger, so this may be a read error. The chain employs TRBV11-2 and TRBJ2-1; D uncertain. This CDR3 is built from 12 residues. Germline lookup yields CDR1 SGHAT and CDR2 FQNNGV. The CDR3 region has the DNA TGTGCCAACAGCTTAGAACTCGATGAGCAGTTCTTC. It is translated as CANSLELDEQFF.

This clonotype showed up just once. One end of the junction does not line up with germline, which may come from a read error. The rearrangement uses TRBV3-1 and TRBJ1-5; D gene unclear. CDR1 LGHDT and CDR2 YNNKEL come from the germline V gene (reference sequence). The CDR3 runs 15 residues. The CDR3 spells CASGQGWAGRQPQHF. The DNA for the CDR3 is TGTGCCAGCGGCCAAGGATGGGCGGGTAGGCAGCCCCAGCATTTT.

The chain links TRBV7-9 to TRBJ1-1; no firm D call. The CDR3 has 15 amino acids. V was pared by 4 bases and J by 4 bases, with 16 bases between. CDR1 is SEHNR and CDR2 is FQNEAQ in the germline V gene (reference sequence). The CDR3 DNA sequence: TGTGCCAGCAGCTCCCGCGGGGAGGTAGGCACTGAAGCTTTCTTT. Its translation is CASSSRGEVGTEAFF.

This clonotype has at least ten counts. V and J are TRBV29-1 and TRBJ2-3; a possible D gene is TRBD1 (5 bases). The germline V gene encodes CDR1 SQVTM and CDR2 ANQGSEA. The CDR3 length is 12 residues. The V gene lost 8 bases and the J gene lost 0 bases, with 9 bases spanning the gap. CDR3 in amino acids: CSWTPSTDTQYF. Written as DNA, the CDR3 is TGCAGCTGGACACCTAGCACAGATACGCAGTATTTT.

The rearrangement uses TRBV12-3 or TRBV12-4 and TRBJ2-2; no reliable D call. This CDR3 region has 12 residues. With 6 bases removed from V and 6 bases from J, the gap between germline ends came to 8 bases. CDR3 in DNA: TGTGCCAGCAGCCCATCTGCCGGGGAGCTGTTTTTT. Its translation is CASSPSAGELFF.

This clonotype occurred many times. The V gene is TRBV28, the J gene TRBJ1-2; TRBD1 agrees at 10 bases. Losses at the gene ends were 7 bases for V and 8 bases for J; bases not matched to a gene: 7. CDR1 and CDR2 from the germline V gene are MDHEN and SYDVKM. The CDR3 covers 13 residues. CDR3 amino acids: CASNLDRGRGYTF. In DNA, the CDR3 is TGTGCCAGCAACCTTGACAGGGGGCGGGGCTACACCTTC.

Note on this clonotype: A much larger clone sits a single nucleotide away, making a read error possible. This chain's CDR3 is CSVQVEGSYGYTF. CDR3 in DNA: TGCAGCGTTCAAGTGGAGGGCAGCTATGGCTACACCTTC. The chain recombines TRBV29-1 with TRBJ1-2, with D unclear. CDR3 length: 13 amino acids. CDR1 and CDR2 (germline): SQVTM, ANQGSEA. Trimming removed 5 bases at V and 4 bases at J, with 14 bases between.

The V gene is TRBV29-1, the J gene TRBJ1-1, with D possibly matching TRBD1 (5 bases). Germline values: CDR1 SQVTM, CDR2 ANQGSEA. CDR3 length equals 14 residues. Trimming removed 7 bases at V and 4 bases at J, with 19 bases between. The CDR3 loop is CSAQKGRGSTEAFF. CDR3 in DNA: TGCAGCGCTCAAAAGGGGCGGGGGAGCACTGAAGCTTTCTTT.

In the case of this clonotype: With a much larger clone just one base away, this may be a read error. The V call is TRBV3-1, the J call TRBJ2-2; a weak D match, TRBD2 (5 bases). CDR3 length: 12 amino acids. The germline V gene has CDR1 LGHDT and CDR2 YNNKEL (reference sequence). The CDR3 DNA is TGTGCCAGCAGCCAGCCGCCCGGGGAGCGGTTTTTT. Its translation: CASSQPPGERFF. The full variable domain, rest sourced from reference TRBV3-1 and TRBJ2-2, is DTAVSQTPKYLVTQMGNDKSIKCEQNLGHDTMYWYKQDSKKFLKIMFSYNNKELIINETVPNRFSPKSPDKAHLNLHINSLELGDSAVYFCASSQPPGERFFGEGSRLTVL.

The rearrangement links TRBV6-6 to TRBJ2-1; TRBD2 matches at 13 bases. With V trimmed by 0 bases and J by 4 bases, 3 bases remained unmatched. Germline V gene lookup returns CDR1 MNHNY and CDR2 SVGAGI (reference sequence). The CDR3 contains 17 residues. Here the CDR3 reads CASSYSGLAGIYNEQFF. CDR3 DNA sequence: TGTGCCAGCAGTTACTCGGGACTAGCGGGAATTTACAATGAGCAGTTCTTC.

This clonotype was found a few times. The chain has TRBV7-2 and TRBJ2-4, with D possibly matching TRBD2 (5 bases). CDR1 SGHTA and CDR2 FQGNSA come from the germline V gene. This CDR3 is built from 17 residues. Trimming shortened V by 3 bases and J by 2 bases, and 17 bases separated the two germline ends. The CDR3 is CASSLARWRRTKNIQYF. The CDR3 DNA is TGTGCCAGCAGCTTGGCGCGGTGGAGGCGCACCAAAAACATTCAGTACTTC.

V and J are TRBV12-3 or TRBV12-4 and TRBJ1-1, with 7 bases matching TRBD1. CDR3 length: 14 amino acids. V lost 2 bases, J lost 7 bases, and 7 bases stayed unmatched. The CDR3 nucleotides are TGTGCCAGCAGTTTATCCCGGGACAGACTTGAAGCTTTCTTT. It codes for CASSLSRDRLEAFF.

The chain combines TRBV7-2 with TRBJ2-5; maybe TRBD1 (5 bases). The V and J ends lost 5 bases and 1 base respectively, with 14 bases between them. CDR1 is SGHTA, CDR2 FQGNSA, per germline. This CDR3 region has 15 residues. The CDR3 reads CASSTFRVSQETQYF. The CDR3 DNA sequence: TGTGCCAGCAGCACCTTCAGGGTATCCCAAGAGACCCAGTACTTC.

In this sample, this clonotype turned up many times. The rearrangement uses TRBV5-1 and TRBJ2-6; D possibly uses TRBD1 or TRBD2 (5 bases each). The CDR3 contains 16 residues. Trimming removed 0 bases from V and 4 bases from J, with 11 bases in between. Germline V gene sequence: CDR1 SGHRS, CDR2 YFSETQ. This chain's CDR3 is CASSLEGPPGANVLTF. CDR3 nucleotides: TGCGCCAGCAGCTTGGAGGGACCTCCCGGGGCCAACGTCCTGACTTTC.

The genes are TRBV5-1 and TRBJ1-5; 7 bases match TRBD1. In germline, CDR1 is SGHRS, CDR2 YFSETQ. Losses at the gene ends were 5 bases for V and 3 bases for J; bases not matched to a gene: 5. This CDR3 contains 14 residues. CDR3 DNA: TGCGCCAGCAGACGGGGGACAGACAATCAGCCCCAGCATTTT. This translates into CASRRGTDNQPQHF. Supplemented by reference TRBV5-1 and TRBJ1-5, the full variable domain reads KAGVTQTPRYLIKTRGQQVTLSCSPISGHRSVSWYQQTPGQGLQFLFEYFSETQRNKGNFPGRFSGRQFSNSRSEMNVSTLELGDSALYLCASRRGTDNQPQHFGDGTRLSIL.